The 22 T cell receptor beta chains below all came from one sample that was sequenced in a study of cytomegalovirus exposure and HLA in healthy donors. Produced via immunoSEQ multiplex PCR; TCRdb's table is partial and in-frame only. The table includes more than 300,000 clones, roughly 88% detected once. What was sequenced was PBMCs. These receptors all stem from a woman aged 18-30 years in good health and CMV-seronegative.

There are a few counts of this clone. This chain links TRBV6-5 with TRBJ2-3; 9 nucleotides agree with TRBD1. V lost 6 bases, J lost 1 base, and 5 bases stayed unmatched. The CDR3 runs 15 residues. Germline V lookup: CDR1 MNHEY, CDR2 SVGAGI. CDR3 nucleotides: TGTGCCAGCAGCTACAGGGGGCGAGGCACAGATACGCAGTATTTT. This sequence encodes CASSYRGRGTDTQYF.

The CDR3 DNA reads TGTGCCAGCAGCTTAGATGTGGGACAGCCTGAAACCTACGAGCAGTACTTC. Translation gives CASSLDVGQPETYEQYF. The J gene is TRBJ2-7, the V gene TRBV7-9; 7 bases match TRBD1. The CDR3 extends over 17 amino acids. Germline V gene data show CDR1 as SEHNR and CDR2 as FQNEAQ (reference sequence). V lost 1 base and J lost 2; bases outside the gene matches: 11.

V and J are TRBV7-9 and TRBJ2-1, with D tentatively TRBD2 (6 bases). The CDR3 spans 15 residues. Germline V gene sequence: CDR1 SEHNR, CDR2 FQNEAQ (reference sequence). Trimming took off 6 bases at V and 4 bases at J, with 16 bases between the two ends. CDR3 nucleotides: TGTGCCAGCAGGGCTAGCGCCGGAAGGTACAATGAGCAGTTCTTC. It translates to CASRASAGRYNEQFF.

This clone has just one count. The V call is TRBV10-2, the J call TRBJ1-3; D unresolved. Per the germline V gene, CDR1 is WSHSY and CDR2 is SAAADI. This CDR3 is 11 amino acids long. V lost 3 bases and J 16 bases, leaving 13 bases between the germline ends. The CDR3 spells CASSDTSQCYF. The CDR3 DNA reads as TGCGCCAGCAGTGACACATCACAGTGTTATTTT.

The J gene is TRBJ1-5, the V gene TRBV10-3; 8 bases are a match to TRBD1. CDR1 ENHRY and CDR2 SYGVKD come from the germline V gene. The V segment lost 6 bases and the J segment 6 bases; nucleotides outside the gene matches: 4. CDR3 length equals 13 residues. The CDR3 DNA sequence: TGTGCCATCAGCCGACAGGGGTCTCAGCCCCAGCATTTT. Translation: CAISRQGSQPQHF.

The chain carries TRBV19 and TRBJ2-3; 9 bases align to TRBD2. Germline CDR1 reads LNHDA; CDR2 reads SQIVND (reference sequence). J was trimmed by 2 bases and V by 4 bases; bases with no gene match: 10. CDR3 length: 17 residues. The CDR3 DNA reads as TGTGCCAGTAGTAAGGGCCGACTAGCGGAATTCACAGATACGCAGTATTTT. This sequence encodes CASSKGRLAEFTDTQYF.

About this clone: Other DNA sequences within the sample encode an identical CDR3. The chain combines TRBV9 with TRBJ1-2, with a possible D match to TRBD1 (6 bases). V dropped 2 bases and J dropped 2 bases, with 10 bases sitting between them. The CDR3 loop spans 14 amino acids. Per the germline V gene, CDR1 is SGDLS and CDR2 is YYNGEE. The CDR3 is CASSVGQGNYGYTF. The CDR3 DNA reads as TGTGCCAGCAGCGTCGGGCAGGGGAACTATGGCTACACCTTC.

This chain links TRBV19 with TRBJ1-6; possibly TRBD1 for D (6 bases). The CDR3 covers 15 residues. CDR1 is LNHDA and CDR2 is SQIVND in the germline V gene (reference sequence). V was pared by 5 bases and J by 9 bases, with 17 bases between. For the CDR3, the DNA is TGTGCCAGTAGTTCGACAGGATTCGACAGTTCACCCCTCCACTTT. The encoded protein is CASSSTGFDSSPLHF.

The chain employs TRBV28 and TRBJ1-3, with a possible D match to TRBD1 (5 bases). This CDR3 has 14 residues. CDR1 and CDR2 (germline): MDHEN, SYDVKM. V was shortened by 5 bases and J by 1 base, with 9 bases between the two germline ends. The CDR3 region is CASSLQGSGNTIYF. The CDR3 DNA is TGTGCCAGCAGTCTCCAGGGATCTGGAAACACCATATATTTT.

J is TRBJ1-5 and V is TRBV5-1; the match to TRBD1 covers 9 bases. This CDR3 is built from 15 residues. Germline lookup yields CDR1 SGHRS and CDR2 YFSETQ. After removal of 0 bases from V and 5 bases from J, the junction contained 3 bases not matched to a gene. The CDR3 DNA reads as TGCGCCAGCAGCTTGGGCGACAGGGGGGATCAGCCCCAGCATTTT. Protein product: CASSLGDRGDQPQHF.

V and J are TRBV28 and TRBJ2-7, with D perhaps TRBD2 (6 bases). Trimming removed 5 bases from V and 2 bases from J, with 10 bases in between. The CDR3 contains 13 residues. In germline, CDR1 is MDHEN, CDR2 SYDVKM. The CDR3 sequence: CASSPRLAYEQYF. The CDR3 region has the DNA TGTGCCAGCAGTCCCCGACTAGCCTACGAGCAGTACTTC.

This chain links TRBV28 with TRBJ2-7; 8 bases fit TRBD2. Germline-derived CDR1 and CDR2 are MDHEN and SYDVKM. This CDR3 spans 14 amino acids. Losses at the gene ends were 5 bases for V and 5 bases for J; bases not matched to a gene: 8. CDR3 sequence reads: CASSPRGGIHEQYF. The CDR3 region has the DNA TGTGCCAGCAGTCCCCGGGGGGGCATCCACGAGCAGTACTTC.

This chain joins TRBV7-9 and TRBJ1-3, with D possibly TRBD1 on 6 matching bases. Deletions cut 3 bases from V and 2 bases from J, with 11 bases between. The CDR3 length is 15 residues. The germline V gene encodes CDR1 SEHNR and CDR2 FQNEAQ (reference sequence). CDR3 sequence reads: CASSFLDRTGNTIYF. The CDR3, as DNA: TGTGCCAGCAGCTTTCTAGACAGGACTGGAAACACCATATATTTT.

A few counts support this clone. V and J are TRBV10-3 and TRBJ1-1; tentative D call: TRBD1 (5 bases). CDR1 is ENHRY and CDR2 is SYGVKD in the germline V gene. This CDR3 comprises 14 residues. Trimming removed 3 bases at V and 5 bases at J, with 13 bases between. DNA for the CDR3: TGTGCCATCAGTGATGGTTTTCAGGGAACTGAAGCTTTCTTT. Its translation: CAISDGFQGTEAFF.

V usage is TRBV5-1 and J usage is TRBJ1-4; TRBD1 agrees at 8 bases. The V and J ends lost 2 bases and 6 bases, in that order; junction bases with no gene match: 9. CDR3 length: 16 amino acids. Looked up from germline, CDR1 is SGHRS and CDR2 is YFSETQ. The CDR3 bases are TGCGCCAGCAGCTTACAACCAGGGGGCGGGGATGAAAAACTGTTTTTT. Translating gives CASSLQPGGGDEKLFF.

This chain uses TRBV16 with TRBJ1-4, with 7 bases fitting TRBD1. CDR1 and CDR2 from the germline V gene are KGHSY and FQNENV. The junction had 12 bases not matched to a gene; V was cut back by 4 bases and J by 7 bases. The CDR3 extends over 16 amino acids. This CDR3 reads CASSRGQVLFGEKLFF. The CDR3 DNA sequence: TGTGCCAGCAGCCGAGGACAGGTGCTTTTTGGTGAAAAACTGTTTTTT.

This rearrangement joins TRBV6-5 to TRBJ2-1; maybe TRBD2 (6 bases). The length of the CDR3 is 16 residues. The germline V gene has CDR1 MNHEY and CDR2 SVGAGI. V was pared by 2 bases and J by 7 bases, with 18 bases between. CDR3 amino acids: CASSYPVTRGGNEQFF. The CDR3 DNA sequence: TGTGCCAGCAGTTACCCCGTCACGCGCGGAGGGAATGAGCAGTTCTTC.

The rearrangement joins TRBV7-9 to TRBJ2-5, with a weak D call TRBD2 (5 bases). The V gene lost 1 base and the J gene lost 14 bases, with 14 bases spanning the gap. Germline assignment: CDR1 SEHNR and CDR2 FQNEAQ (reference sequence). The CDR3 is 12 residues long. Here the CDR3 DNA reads TGTGCCAGCAGCTTAGACGGGCGTGGAGGCTACTTC. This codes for CASSLDGRGGYF.

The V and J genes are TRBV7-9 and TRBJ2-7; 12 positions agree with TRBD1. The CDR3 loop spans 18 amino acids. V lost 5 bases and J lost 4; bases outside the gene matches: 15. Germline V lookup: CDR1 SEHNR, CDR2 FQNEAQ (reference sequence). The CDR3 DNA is TGTGCCAGCAGCCCCGGGACAGGGGGCGGGAGTAAAGTATACGAGCAGTACTTC. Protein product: CASSPGTGGGSKVYEQYF.

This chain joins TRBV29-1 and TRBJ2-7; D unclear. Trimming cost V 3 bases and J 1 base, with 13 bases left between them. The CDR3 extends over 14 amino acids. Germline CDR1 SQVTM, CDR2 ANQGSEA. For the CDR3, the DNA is TGCAGCGTTGAGGGTGGTAGCCTGTCCTACGAGCAGTACTTC. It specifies CSVEGGSLSYEQYF.

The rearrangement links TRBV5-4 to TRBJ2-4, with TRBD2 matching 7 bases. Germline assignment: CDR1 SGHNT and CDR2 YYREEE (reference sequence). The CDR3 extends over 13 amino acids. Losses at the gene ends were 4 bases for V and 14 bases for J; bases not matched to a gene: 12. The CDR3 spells CASSAPGRGSEYF. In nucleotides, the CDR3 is TGTGCCAGCAGCGCCCCCGGTCGCGGGAGCGAGTACTTC.

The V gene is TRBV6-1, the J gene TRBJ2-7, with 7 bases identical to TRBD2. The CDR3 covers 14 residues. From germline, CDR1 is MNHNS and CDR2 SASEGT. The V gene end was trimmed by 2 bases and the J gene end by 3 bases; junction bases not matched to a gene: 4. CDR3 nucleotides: TGTGCCAGCAGTGAATTTGCTAGCGGCTACGAGCAGTACTTC. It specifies CASSEFASGYEQYF.